This passage covers 9 T cell receptor beta chains from one sample sequenced in a study of long-term antiretroviral therapy in people with HIV. Sequencing relied on immunoSEQ assay v3.0, run at survey level. Method: immunoSEQ multiplex PCR; TCRdb's copy keeps in-frame clones and lacks some. The table shows over 20,000 clones, with less than 90% occurring only once. The starting material was unsorted PBMCs, obtained 0.4 years after starting antiretroviral therapy. The receptor set was obtained from a man between 50 and 59 years old with HIV.

This sequence joins TRBV6-1 and TRBJ2-7; 9 bases line up with TRBD2. The germline CDR1 and CDR2 sequences are MNHNS and SASEGT. CDR3 length: 15 residues. Trimming removed 6 bases from V and 2 bases from J; junction bases left unmatched: 8. Here the CDR3 DNA reads TGTGCCAGCAGCCCTCTAGCGGGGCGTCCCTACGAGCAGTACTTC. Translation: CASSPLAGRPYEQYF.

V usage is TRBV27 and J usage is TRBJ2-7, with D possibly matching TRBD1 (6 bases). The V gene's germline CDR1 is MNHEY and CDR2 SMNVEV (reference sequence). The V gene lost 0 bases and the J gene lost 6 bases, with 9 bases spanning the gap. This CDR3 spans 13 amino acids. CDR3 sequence: CASSLSQGSEQYF. For the CDR3, the DNA is TGTGCCAGCAGTTTATCCCAGGGGAGCGAGCAGTACTTC.

CDR3 nucleotides: TGTGCCTGGAACAAGGCAGGGGGCTTGGGAGGGACTGAAGCTTTCTTT. This sequence encodes CAWNKAGGLGGTEAFF. The J gene is TRBJ1-1, the V gene TRBV30; TRBD1 aligns across 8 bases. CDR1 and CDR2 (germline): GTSNPN, SVGIG (reference sequence). Trimming cost V 4 bases and J 5 bases; bases outside gene matches: 15. The CDR3 length is 16 residues.

The rearrangement links TRBV6-5 to TRBJ2-1; 9 bases are a match to TRBD2. The CDR3 runs 13 residues. Germline V gene data show CDR1 as MNHEY and CDR2 as SVGAGI. V shed 8 bases, J shed 6 bases, and the junction held 5 bases outside the gene matches. The CDR3 coding sequence is TGTGCCAGCGGGTCTAGCGGGATCAATGAGCAGTTCTTC. This encodes CASGSSGINEQFF.

The chain's CDR3 is CASSRQATTRTDTQYF. In DNA, the CDR3 is TGTGCCAGCAGCCGACAGGCTACTACCCGGACAGATACGCAGTATTTT. The rearrangement uses TRBV7-2 and TRBJ2-3; tentatively, D is TRBD1 (6 bases). This CDR3 is 16 amino acids long. The germline gives CDR1 SGHTA, CDR2 FQGNSA. Trimming cost V 5 bases and J 3 bases, with 18 bases left between them.

The J gene is TRBJ1-2, the V gene TRBV30; TRBD1 aligns across 7 bases. Germline V lookup: CDR1 GTSNPN, CDR2 SVGIG (reference sequence). The CDR3 loop spans 17 amino acids. The junction had 16 bases not matched to a gene; V was cut back by 0 bases and J by 6 bases. The CDR3 here is CAWSVGGTVVVRDGYTF. CDR3 nucleotides: TGTGCCTGGAGTGTAGGCGGGACAGTAGTTGTGCGAGATGGCTACACCTTC.

The gene calls are TRBV4-1 and TRBJ1-2; D is perhaps TRBD1 (5 bases). Between the trimmed V and J ends, which lost 1 base and 6 bases, there was a span of 15 bases. Germline V gene sequence: CDR1 MGHRA, CDR2 YSYEKL. The CDR3 is 15 amino acids. The CDR3 bases are TGCGCCAGCAGCCAAGTGACGGGGGGGGGAGATGGCTACACCTTC. Translated, it gives CASSQVTGGGDGYTF.

The chain couples TRBV10-3 to TRBJ2-7, with no clear D. CDR1 and CDR2 from the germline V gene are ENHRY and SYGVKD. The CDR3 is made up of 13 amino acids. The V end lost 3 bases, the J end lost 3 bases, and 9 bases lay between the germline ends. CDR3 sequence: CAISEGSFYEQYF. The CDR3 coding sequence is TGTGCCATCAGTGAAGGGTCCTTCTACGAGCAGTACTTC.

The chain is built from TRBV30 and TRBJ2-7; 8 nucleotides agree with TRBD1. In germline, CDR1 is GTSNPN, CDR2 SVGIG (reference sequence). Unmatched junction bases numbered 6, after V lost 2 bases and J lost 3 bases. The CDR3 runs 14 residues. The chain's CDR3 is CAWSPGGPGYEQYF. CDR3 nucleotides: TGTGCCTGGAGTCCAGGGGGCCCGGGCTACGAGCAGTACTTC.